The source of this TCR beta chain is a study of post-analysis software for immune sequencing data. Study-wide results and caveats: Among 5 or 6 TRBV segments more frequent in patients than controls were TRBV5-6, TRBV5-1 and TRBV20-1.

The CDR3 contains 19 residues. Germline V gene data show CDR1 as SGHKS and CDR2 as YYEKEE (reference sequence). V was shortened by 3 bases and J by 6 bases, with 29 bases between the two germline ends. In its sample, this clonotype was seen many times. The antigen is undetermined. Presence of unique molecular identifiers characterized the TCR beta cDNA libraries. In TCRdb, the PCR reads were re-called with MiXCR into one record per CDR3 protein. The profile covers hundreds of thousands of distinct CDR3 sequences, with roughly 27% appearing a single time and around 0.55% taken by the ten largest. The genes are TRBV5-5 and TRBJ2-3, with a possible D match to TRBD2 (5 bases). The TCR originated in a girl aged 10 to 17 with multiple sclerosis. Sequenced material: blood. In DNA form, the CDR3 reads TGTGCCAGCAGCTCCCATATTCCGGGGTCGGCCCACACCGCGGATACGCAGTATTTT. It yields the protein CASSSHIPGSAHTADTQYF.